These 9 T cell receptor beta chains were all obtained from the same sample, sequenced in a study of T cells after yellow fever vaccination. TCRdb redid the calling of the 5' RACE reads with MiXCR, one entry per CDR3 protein. The sample carries approximately 180,000 distinct CDR3 sequences, approximately 6.2% recorded once. Sequenced material: CD4+ T cells sorted from PBMCs, taken on the day of the first yellow fever vaccination. All receptors derive from a young man who received the YFV17D yellow fever vaccine.

This clonotype was seen more than once but under ten times. The rearrangement uses TRBV5-1 and TRBJ2-4; no firm D call. This CDR3 is 16 amino acids long. Trimming shortened V by 0 bases and J by 0 bases, and 10 bases separated the two germline ends. CDR1 is SGHRS, CDR2 YFSETQ, per germline. CDR3 residues: CASSLGVALAKNIQYF. CDR3 sequence (DNA): TGCGCCAGCAGCTTGGGGGTAGCACTAGCCAAAAACATTCAGTACTTC.

This sequence joins TRBV19 and TRBJ2-4; maybe TRBD1 (5 bases). Germline V gene sequence: CDR1 LNHDA, CDR2 SQIVND (reference sequence). The CDR3 runs 17 residues. The V end was cut by 5 bases, the J end by 0 bases, with 17 bases between. The DNA of the CDR3 is TGTGCCAGTAGTCACCGTAACACCAGGGTAGCCAAAAACATTCAGTACTTC. As protein: CASSHRNTRVAKNIQYF.

This chain uses TRBV7-2 with TRBJ1-5, with no clear D. The CDR3 is 13 amino acids. Trimming removed 3 bases at V and 5 bases at J, with 8 bases between. Looked up from germline, CDR1 is SGHTA and CDR2 is FQGNSA. The CDR3 here is CASSFTQDQPQHF. CDR3 DNA: TGTGCCAGCAGCTTCACCCAAGATCAGCCCCAGCATTTT.

This clonotype was counted many times. This chain uses TRBV14 with TRBJ1-5; D remains ambiguous. Trimming removed 1 base from V and 3 bases from J, with 4 bases in between. Germline V lookup: CDR1 SGHDN, CDR2 FVKESK. The CDR3 has 13 amino acids. DNA for the CDR3: TGTGCCAGCAGCCAAGGCCCCAATCAGCCCCAGCATTTT. This codes for CASSQGPNQPQHF.

This clonotype was seen at least ten times. The chain employs TRBV3-1 and TRBJ2-2, with D possibly matching TRBD2 (5 bases). This CDR3 has 14 amino acids. V lost 4 bases and J lost 4, with 10 bases in between. The V gene's germline CDR1 is LGHDT and CDR2 YNNKEL (reference sequence). CDR3 protein: CASSRTEGTGELFF. CDR3 nucleotides: TGTGCCAGCAGCCGGACTGAAGGCACCGGGGAGCTGTTTTTT.

This clonotype was seen ten or more times. The chain couples TRBV7-2 to TRBJ2-1; D is uncertain. The CDR3 runs to 14 residues. The V end was cut by 0 bases, the J end by 5 bases, with 8 bases between. CDR1 is SGHTA, CDR2 FQGNSA, per germline. CDR3 bases: TGTGCCAGCAGCTTAGCGTCGAGGCACAATGAGCAGTTCTTC. Translated: CASSLASRHNEQFF.

This clonotype has a handful of counts. The chain joins TRBV19 to TRBJ2-1, with 8 bases aligning to TRBD1. This CDR3 has 14 residues. The ends lost 7 bases at V and 12 bases at J; junction bases unmatched: 14. Germline CDR1 LNHDA, CDR2 SQIVND (reference sequence). In nucleotides, the CDR3 is TGTGCCAGTACCCCTCTCGGGGCAGGGGGCAGGCAGTTCTTC. Translated, it gives CASTPLGAGGRQFF.

The table lists this clonotype with many counts. V usage is TRBV7-3 and J usage is TRBJ2-3; D not certain. This CDR3 is built from 15 residues. V was cut by 5 bases and J by 3 bases, with 15 bases left in between. Germline values: CDR1 SGHTA, CDR2 FQGTGA. The CDR3 sequence: CASSARAYGTDTQYF. In DNA form, the CDR3 reads TGTGCCAGCAGCGCCCGGGCCTATGGGACAGATACGCAGTATTTT.

This clonotype came up many times. J is TRBJ2-2 and V is TRBV12-3 or TRBV12-4, with TRBD2 matching over 9 bases. V was pared by 7 bases and J by 4 bases, with 4 bases of the junction left unmatched. The CDR3 covers 14 residues. The CDR3 nucleotides are TGTGCCAGCAACCCGGGACTAGCCACCGGGGAGCTGTTTTTT. Translated, it gives CASNPGLATGELFF.